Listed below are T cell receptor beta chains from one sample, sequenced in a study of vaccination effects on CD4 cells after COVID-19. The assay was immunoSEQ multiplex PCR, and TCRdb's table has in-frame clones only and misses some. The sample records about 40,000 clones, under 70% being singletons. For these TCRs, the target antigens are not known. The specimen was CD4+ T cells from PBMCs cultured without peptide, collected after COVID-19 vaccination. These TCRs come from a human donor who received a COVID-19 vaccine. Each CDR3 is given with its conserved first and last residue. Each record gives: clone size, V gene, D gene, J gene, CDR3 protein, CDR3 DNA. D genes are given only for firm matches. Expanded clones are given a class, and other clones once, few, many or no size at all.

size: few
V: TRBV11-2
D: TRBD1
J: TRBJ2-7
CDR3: CASSLRTGISYEQYF
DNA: TGTGCCAGCAGCTTACGGACAGGAATCTCCTACGAGCAGTACTTC

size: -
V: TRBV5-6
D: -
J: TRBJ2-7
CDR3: CASSLYAGLSYEQYF
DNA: TGTGCCAGCAGCTTGTATGCAGGGCTCTCCTACGAGCAGTACTTC

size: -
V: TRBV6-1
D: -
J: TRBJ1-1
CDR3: CASSELGGQAFF
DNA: TGTGCCAGCAGTGAATTGGGGGGCCAGGCTTTCTTT

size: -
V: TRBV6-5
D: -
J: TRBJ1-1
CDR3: CASSLSGGRAEAFF
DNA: TGTGCCAGCAGCCTTTCGGGGGGGCGCGCTGAAGCTTTCTTT

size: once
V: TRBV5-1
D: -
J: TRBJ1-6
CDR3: CASSLAPGMESPLHF
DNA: TGCGCCAGCAGCTTGGCTCCCGGGATGGAGTCACCCCTCCACTTT

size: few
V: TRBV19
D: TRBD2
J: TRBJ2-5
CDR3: CASSSNGLDVETQYF
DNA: TGTGCCAGTAGTTCAAATGGACTAGATGTGGAGACCCAGTACTTC

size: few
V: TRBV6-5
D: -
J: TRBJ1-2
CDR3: CASTSAGQFDGYTF
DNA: TGTGCCAGCACCTCTGCGGGGCAGTTTGATGGCTACACCTTC

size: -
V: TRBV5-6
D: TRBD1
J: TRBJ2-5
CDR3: CASQTGTGLWARDF
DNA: TGTGCCAGCCAGACCGGGACAGGCCTCTGGGCCAGGGACTTC

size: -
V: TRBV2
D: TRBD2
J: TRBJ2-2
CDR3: CASSEGDYNTGELFF
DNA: TGTGCCAGCAGTGAAGGGGACTATAACACCGGGGAGCTGTTTTTT

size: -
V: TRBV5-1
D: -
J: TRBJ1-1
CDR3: CASSFGQKREAFF
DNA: TGCGCCAGCAGCTTCGGGCAGAAACGTGAAGCTTTCTTT

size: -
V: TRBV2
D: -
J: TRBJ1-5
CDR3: CASSEGIGNQPQHF
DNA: TGTGCCAGCAGTGAAGGAATAGGCAATCAGCCCCAGCATTTT

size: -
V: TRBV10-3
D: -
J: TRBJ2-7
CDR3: CAISETYEQYF
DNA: TGTGCCATCAGTGAGACCTACGAGCAGTACTTC

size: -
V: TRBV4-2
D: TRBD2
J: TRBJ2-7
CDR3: CASSQNSGRGRGLWGEQYF
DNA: TGTGCCAGCAGCCAAAACAGCGGTCGCGGGAGGGGGCTCTGGGGCGAGCAGTACTTC

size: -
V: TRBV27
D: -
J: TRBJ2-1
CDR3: CASSTDSFSYNEQFF
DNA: TGTGCCAGCAGTACGGACAGTTTCTCCTACAATGAGCAGTTCTTC

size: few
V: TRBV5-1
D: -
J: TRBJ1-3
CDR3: CASRMGSFVSGNTIYF
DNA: TGCGCCAGCAGGATGGGATCTTTTGTTTCTGGAAACACCATATATTTT

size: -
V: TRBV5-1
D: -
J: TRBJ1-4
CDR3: CASSRSEAATNEKLFF
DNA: TGCGCCAGCAGCAGGAGTGAAGCTGCAACTAATGAAAAACTGTTTTTT

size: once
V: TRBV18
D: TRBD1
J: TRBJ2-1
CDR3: CASSQGTGEDEQFF
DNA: TGTGCCAGCTCACAAGGGACAGGGGAGGATGAGCAGTTCTTC

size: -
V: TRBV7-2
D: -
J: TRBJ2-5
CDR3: CASSLGFTSGQETQYF
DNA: TGTGCCAGCAGCTTAGGATTTACTAGTGGGCAAGAGACCCAGTACTTC

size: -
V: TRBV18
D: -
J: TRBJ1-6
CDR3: CASSPPWGRNSPLHF
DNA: TGTGCCAGCTCACCACCTTGGGGCAGAAATTCACCCCTCCACTTT

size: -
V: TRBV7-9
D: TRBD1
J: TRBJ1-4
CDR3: CASSLGQGGLTNEKLFF
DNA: TGTGCCAGCAGCTTAGGACAGGGGGGACTAACTAATGAAAAACTGTTTTTT

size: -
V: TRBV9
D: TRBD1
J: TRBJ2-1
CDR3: CASSGGQGGYNEQFF
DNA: TGTGCCAGCAGTGGGGGACAGGGAGGGTACAATGAGCAGTTCTTC

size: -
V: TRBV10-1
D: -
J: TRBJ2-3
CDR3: CASSPSGKVTDTQYF
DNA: TGCGCCAGCAGTCCGTCAGGGAAGGTGACAGATACGCAGTATTTT

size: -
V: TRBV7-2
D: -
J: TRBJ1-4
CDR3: CASSVVTPPEKLFF
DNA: TGTGCCAGCAGCGTGGTTACGCCACCAGAAAAACTGTTTTTT

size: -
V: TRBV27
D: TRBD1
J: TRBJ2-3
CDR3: CASSWDRGTDTQYF
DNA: TGTGCCAGCAGTTGGGACAGAGGCACAGATACGCAGTATTTT

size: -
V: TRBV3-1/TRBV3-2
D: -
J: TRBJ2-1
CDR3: CASSKQAGRSYNEQFF
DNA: TGTGCCAGCAGCAAACAAGCGGGTCGCTCCTACAATGAGCAGTTCTTC

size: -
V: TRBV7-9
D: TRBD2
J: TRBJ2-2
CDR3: CASSSIAGGPGTGELFF
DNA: TGTGCCAGCAGCTCCATAGCGGGAGGGCCGGGGACCGGGGAGCTGTTTTTT

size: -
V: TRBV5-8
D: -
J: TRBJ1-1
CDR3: CASSPIRRGTEAFF
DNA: TGTGCCAGCAGCCCAATCAGGAGGGGCACTGAAGCTTTCTTT

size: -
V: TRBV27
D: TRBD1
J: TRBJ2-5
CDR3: CASSWGTGSSQETQYF
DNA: TGTGCCAGCAGTTGGGGGACAGGGAGTAGTCAAGAGACCCAGTACTTC

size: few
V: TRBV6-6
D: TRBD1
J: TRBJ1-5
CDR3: CASSPDRGYDQPQHF
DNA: TGTGCCAGCAGTCCGGACAGGGGATATGATCAGCCCCAGCATTTT

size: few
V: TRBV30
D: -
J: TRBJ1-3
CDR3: CAWSLSDFGNTIYF
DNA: TGTGCCTGGAGTTTATCGGACTTTGGAAACACCATATATTTT

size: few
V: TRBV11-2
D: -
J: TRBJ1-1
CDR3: CASSLDRRGSEAFF
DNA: TGTGCCAGCAGCTTAGATCGACGGGGGAGTGAAGCTTTCTTT

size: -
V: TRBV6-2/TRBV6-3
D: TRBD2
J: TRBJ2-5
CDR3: CASSYGAGGWETQYF
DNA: TGTGCCAGCAGTTACGGAGCGGGGGGATGGGAGACCCAGTACTTC

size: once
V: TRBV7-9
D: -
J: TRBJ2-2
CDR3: CASSLQLTGELFF
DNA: TGTGCCAGCAGCCTACAGTTAACCGGGGAGCTGTTTTTT

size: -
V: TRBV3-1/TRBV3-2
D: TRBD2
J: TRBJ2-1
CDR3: CASSPQGLVINEQFF
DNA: TGTGCCAGCAGCCCCCAGGGACTAGTCATCAATGAGCAGTTCTTC

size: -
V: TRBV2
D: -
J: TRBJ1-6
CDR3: CASSGTWRGNSPLHF
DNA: TGTGCCAGCAGTGGGACTTGGAGGGGAAATTCACCCCTCCACTTT

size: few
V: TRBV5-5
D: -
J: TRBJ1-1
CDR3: CASSRDPRVSRHRNTEAFF
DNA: TGTGCCAGCAGCCGAGATCCGAGGGTTTCGAGACATCGGAACACTGAAGCTTTCTTT

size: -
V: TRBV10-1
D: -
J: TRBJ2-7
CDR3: CASSDIQGSLYEQYF
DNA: TGCGCCAGCAGTGACATACAGGGATCCCTCTACGAGCAGTACTTC

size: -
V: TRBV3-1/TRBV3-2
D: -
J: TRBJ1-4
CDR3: CASSQELGVLQKLFF
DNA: TGTGCCAGCAGCCAAGAATTAGGAGTGTTGCAGAAACTGTTTTTT

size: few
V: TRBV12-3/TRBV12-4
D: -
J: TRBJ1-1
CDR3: CASSTTVNTEAFF
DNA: TGTGCCAGCAGCACGACAGTGAACACTGAAGCTTTCTTT

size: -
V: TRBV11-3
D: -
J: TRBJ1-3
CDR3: CASSFGGGNTIYF
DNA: TGTGCCAGCAGCTTTGGTGGAGGAAACACCATATATTTT

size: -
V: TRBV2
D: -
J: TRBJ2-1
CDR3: CASTVRQLPGDEQFF
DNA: TGTGCCAGCACGGTTCGACAGCTCCCTGGGGATGAGCAGTTCTTC

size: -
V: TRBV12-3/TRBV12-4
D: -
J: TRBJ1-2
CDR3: CASSPTASQGYTF
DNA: TGTGCCAGCAGTCCGACAGCGTCTCAGGGCTACACCTTC

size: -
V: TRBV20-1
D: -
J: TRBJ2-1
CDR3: CSAGRGYEQFF
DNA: TGCAGTGCCGGGCGGGGCTATGAGCAGTTCTTC

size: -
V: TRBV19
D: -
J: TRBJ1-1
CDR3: CASSPRQETTTLNTEAFF
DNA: TGTGCCAGTAGTCCTAGACAGGAGACTACTACATTGAACACTGAAGCTTTCTTT

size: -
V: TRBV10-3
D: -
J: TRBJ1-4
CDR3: CAISEQGGTNEKLFF
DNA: TGTGCCATCAGTGAGCAAGGGGGGACTAATGAAAAACTGTTTTTT

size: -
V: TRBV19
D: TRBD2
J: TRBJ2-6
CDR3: CASTRDYLMHSGANVLTF
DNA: TGTGCCAGTACCCGGGACTATCTCATGCACTCTGGGGCCAACGTCCTGACTTTC

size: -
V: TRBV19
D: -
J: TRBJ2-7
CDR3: CASSIVRGGIYEQYF
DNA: TGTGCCAGTAGTATAGTCAGGGGGGGGATTTACGAGCAGTACTTC

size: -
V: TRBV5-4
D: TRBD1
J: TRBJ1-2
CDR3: CASRLKGGFYGYTF
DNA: TGTGCCAGCAGACTCAAAGGGGGCTTCTATGGCTACACCTTC

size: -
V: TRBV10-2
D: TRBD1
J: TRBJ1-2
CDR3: CASSWTGGARSYGYTF
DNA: TGCGCCAGCAGTTGGACAGGGGGCGCGCGGAGCTATGGCTACACCTTC

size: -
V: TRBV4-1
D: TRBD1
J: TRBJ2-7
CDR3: CASSPQGDRAHEQYF
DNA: TGCGCCAGCAGCCCCCAGGGGGACAGGGCCCACGAGCAGTACTTC

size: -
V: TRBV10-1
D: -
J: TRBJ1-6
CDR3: CASSESGSPLHF
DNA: TGCGCCAGCAGTGAGTCGGGTTCACCCCTCCACTTT

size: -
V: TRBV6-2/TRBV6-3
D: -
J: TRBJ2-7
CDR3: CASSYLSGRNEQYF
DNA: TGTGCCAGCAGTTACCTTTCTGGGAGGAACGAGCAGTACTTC

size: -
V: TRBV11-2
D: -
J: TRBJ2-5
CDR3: CASSLLWGEETQYF
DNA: TGTGCCAGCAGCTTACTGTGGGGGGAAGAGACCCAGTACTTC

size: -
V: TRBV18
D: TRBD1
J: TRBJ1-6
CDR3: CASSPTGTDPGSPLHF
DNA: TGTGCCAGCTCACCAACGGGGACAGACCCGGGTTCACCCCTCCACTTT

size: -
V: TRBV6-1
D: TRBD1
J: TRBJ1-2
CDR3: CASSEGTGGAYGYTF
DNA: TGTGCCAGCAGTGAGGGGACAGGGGGCGCCTATGGCTACACCTTC

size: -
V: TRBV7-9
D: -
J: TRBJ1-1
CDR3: CASTSDPIVLEAFF
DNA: TGTGCCAGCACCTCCGACCCGATCGTACTCGAAGCTTTCTTT

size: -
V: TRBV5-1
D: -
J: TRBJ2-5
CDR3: CASSLDTQETQYF
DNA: TGCGCCAGCAGCCTGGACACCCAAGAGACCCAGTACTTC

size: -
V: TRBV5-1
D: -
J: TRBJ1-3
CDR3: CASSLVGSGNTIYF
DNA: TGCGCCAGCAGCTTGGTAGGCTCTGGAAACACCATATATTTT